These 5 T cell receptor beta chains were all obtained from the same sample, sequenced in a study of identical twins listed by TCRdb under 2016. Library prep was done by 5' RACE. TCRdb records Illumina HiSeq 2000 as the sequencer. The public reads were quality trimmed at Q25 with fastp and then assembled into clones with MiXCR by TCRdb, keeping productive beta chains. Rows are unified per CDR3 protein, each entry keeping the most common DNA and genes. For this sample there are about 810,000 distinct CDR3 sequences; around 12% appear just once. The top ten hold 1.5% to 2% of the sample. This sample also appeared in a second study, on yellow fever vaccine responses in identical twins.

Sequenced: PBMCs. The receptor set was obtained from a woman younger than 30 in good health.

Details on this clonotype: The DNA is omitted, as the CDR3 cannot be located on it reliably, and the CDR3 follows TCRdb's listing. This chain uses TRBV2 with TRBJ2-7; the D call TRBD1 from the table was never checked on the DNA. The CDR3 region is 14 residues in length, termini included. The germline gives CDR1 SNHLY, CDR2 FYNNEI. The CDR3 is CASSEAGGSLWQYV.

There are many counts of this clonotype. In DNA, the CDR3 is TGCACCTGTACCATGGGAGGGAACACTGAAGCTTTCTTT. It is translated as CTCTMGGNTEAFF. V gene TRBV29-1 combines with J gene TRBJ1-1; D not certain. The CDR3 runs 13 residues. Germline V gene lookup returns CDR1 SQVTM and CDR2 ANQGSEA. The full variable domain, completed using reference TRBV29-1 and TRBJ1-1, is SAVISQKPSRDICQRGTSLTIQCQVDSQVTMMFWYRQQPGQSLTLIATANQGSEATYESGFVIDKFPISRPNLTFSTLTVSNMSPEDSSIYLCTCTMGGNTEAFFGQGTRLTVV.

Many counts were recorded for this clonotype. The V gene is TRBV24-1, the J gene TRBJ2-2, with D possibly matching TRBD2 (5 bases). CDR1 and CDR2 from the germline V gene are KGHDR and SFDVKD. V lost 7 bases, J lost 3 bases, and 11 bases lay in between. This CDR3 is built from 14 residues. The CDR3 coding sequence is TGTGCCACCAGCGAAGCGGCCCACACCGGGGAGCTGTTTTTT. Its translation is CATSEAAHTGELFF.

This chain links TRBV28 with TRBJ2-3, with 12 bases that match TRBD2. Per germline, CDR1 MDHEN and CDR2 SYDVKM. Trimming cost V 2 bases and J 1 base; bases outside gene matches: 4. The CDR3 has 17 amino acids. The CDR3 here is CASSLRWTSGGTDTQYF. CDR3 nucleotide sequence: TGTGCCAGCAGTTTACGGTGGACTAGCGGGGGCACAGATACGCAGTATTTT. Filled out from reference TRBV28 and TRBJ2-3, the complete variable domain reads DVKVTQSSRYLVKRTGEKVFLECVQDMDHENMFWYRQDPGLGLRLIYFSYDVKMKEKGDIPEGYSVSREKKERFSLILESASTNQTSMYLCASSLRWTSGGTDTQYFGPGTRLTVL.

This clonotype has more than one count but fewer than ten. CDR3: CASSLPRKGYNEQFF. CDR3 in DNA: TGTGCCAGCAGTTTACCCAGAAAAGGCTACAATGAGCAGTTCTTC. The chain has TRBV27 and TRBJ2-1; D gene unclear. The germline CDR1 and CDR2 sequences are MNHEY and SMNVEV (reference sequence). The CDR3 extends over 15 amino acids. Between the trimmed V and J ends, which lost 2 bases and 3 bases, there was a span of 11 bases.